This T cell receptor beta chain was captured in a study of T-cell memory formation after mild COVID-19. Germline values: CDR1 SGDLS, CDR2 YYNGEE. CDR3 size: 15 residues. V lost 4 bases and J lost 0, with 13 bases in between. Amplification by 5'RACE using constant-segment primers produced TCR alpha and TCR beta cDNA libraries that carried sample barcodes and UMIs. TCRdb ran MiXCR on the 5' RACE reads and lists one entry per CDR3 protein. The sample includes over 300,000 distinct CDR3 sequences, around a fifth of them seen just once. In regard to this clonotype: What it binds is not known.

Overall study findings and caveats: Balance between CD4 and CD8 was seen in clones contracting day 15 to 85, and a CD4+ lean was seen in later expanders. Among CD4+ contracting clones, most were CM and EM, and CD8+ ones EMRA.

This clonotype was sampled from a man aged 18-30 years who had mild COVID-19 (a few samples of this study predate the infection). Cell type and time point are not known. The chain employs TRBV9 and TRBJ1-1; D unresolved. Sequencing was carried out using PBMCs or a T cell subset sorted from them (not recorded which). CDR3 sequence (DNA): TGTGCCAGCAGCCCAGAGATCGTCGTGAACACTGAAGCTTTCTTT. Protein sequence: CASSPEIVVNTEAFF.